A single sample gave rise to the 16 T cell receptor beta chains below, sequenced in a study of cytomegalovirus exposure and HLA in healthy donors. TCRdb keeps only in-frame clones here, not all; method: immunoSEQ multiplex PCR. The sample has about 160,000 clones; more than 70% are singletons. Sequenced input: PBMCs. The receptors derive from a man aged 25-40 years in good health and CMV-seropositive.

The chain couples TRBV2 to TRBJ2-2, with D maybe TRBD2 (6 bases). The CDR3 sequence is 14 residues long. V was pared by 7 bases and J by 2 bases, with 11 bases between. In germline, CDR1 is SNHLY, CDR2 FYNNEI. CDR3 sequence reads: CASTGGVNTGELFF. CDR3 DNA sequence: TGTGCCAGCACGGGCGGGGTAAACACCGGGGAGCTGTTTTTT. Supplemented by reference TRBV2 and TRBJ2-2, the full variable domain reads EPEVTQTPSHQVTQMGQEVILRCVPISNHLYFYWYRQILGQKVEFLVSFYNNEISEKSEIFDDQFSVERPDGSNFTLKIRSTKLEDSAMYFCASTGGVNTGELFFGEGSRLTVL.

The chain joins TRBV11-3 to TRBJ2-5; 7 bases map to TRBD2. The CDR3 runs to 14 residues. Per germline, CDR1 SGHNT and CDR2 YENEEA. The V and J ends lost 5 bases and 1 base, in that order; junction bases with no gene match: 4. The DNA of the CDR3 is TGTGCCAGCAGCGGGGGACTACCCCAAGAGACCCAGTACTTC. Translated: CASSGGLPQETQYF. Based on the CDR3 plus reference TRBV11-3 and TRBJ2-5, the full variable domain is EAGVVQSPRYKIIEKKQPVAFWCNPISGHNTLYWYLQNLGQGPELLIRYENEEAVDDSQLPKDRFSAERLKGVDSTLKIQPAELGDSAVYLCASSGGLPQETQYFGPGTRLLVL.

The chain employs TRBV6-6 and TRBJ1-2; 8 positions agree with TRBD1. The length of the CDR3 is 15 residues. Looked up from germline, CDR1 is MNHNY and CDR2 is SVGAGI (reference sequence). V lost 2 bases and J lost 8; bases outside the gene matches: 10. The chain's CDR3 is CASSYQTGDSGGYTF. CDR3 in DNA: TGTGCCAGCAGTTACCAGACAGGGGATAGTGGGGGCTACACCTTC.

V is TRBV4-2 and J is TRBJ2-7, with 8 positions matching TRBD1. CDR1 LGHNA and CDR2 YNFKEQ come from the germline V gene. Losses at the gene ends were 1 base for V and 7 bases for J; bases not matched to a gene: 12. This CDR3 is 16 amino acids long. CDR3 amino acids: CASSQVQTGATGEQYF. CDR3 sequence (DNA): TGTGCCAGCAGCCAAGTTCAGACAGGGGCCACGGGGGAGCAGTACTTC.

V usage is TRBV11-2 and J usage is TRBJ2-2, with 8 bases that match TRBD1. The CDR3 is made up of 14 amino acids. V shed 4 bases, J shed 8 bases, and the junction held 6 bases outside the gene matches. Looked up from germline, CDR1 is SGHAT and CDR2 is FQNNGV. CDR3 region: CASSWAQGAGELFF. The DNA for the CDR3 is TGTGCCAGCAGCTGGGCGCAGGGGGCGGGGGAGCTGTTTTTT. Using reference TRBV11-2 and TRBJ2-2 for the parts outside the CDR3, the full variable domain is EAGVAQSPRYKIIEKRQSVAFWCNPISGHATLYWYQQILGQGPKLLIQFQNNGVVDDSQLPKDRFSAERLKGVDSTLKIQPAKLEDSAVYLCASSWAQGAGELFFGEGSRLTVL.

This clone was counted a single time. The CDR3 sequence: CASSLGLAATGELFF. CDR3 in DNA: TGTGCCAGCAGCTTAGGGCTAGCGGCCACCGGGGAGCTGTTTTTT. V gene TRBV7-9 combines with J gene TRBJ2-2; 7 bases line up with TRBD2. Trimming took 1 base from V and 4 from J; bases not matched to a gene: 3. The V gene's germline CDR1 is SEHNR and CDR2 FQNEAQ (reference sequence). This CDR3 is built from 15 residues.

The chain is built from TRBV9 and TRBJ2-5; possible D gene TRBD1, 6 bases. CDR1 and CDR2 (germline): SGDLS, YYNGEE. The length of the CDR3 is 14 residues. The V end was cut by 4 bases, the J end by 5 bases, with 15 bases between. The CDR3 DNA reads as TGTGCCAGCAGCCCTGGGACACTCTTGGAGACCCAGTACTTC. Translation gives CASSPGTLLETQYF.

This rearrangement joins TRBV5-1 to TRBJ2-7; TRBD2 agrees at 8 bases. Germline V gene sequence: CDR1 SGHRS, CDR2 YFSETQ. Losses at the gene ends were 4 bases for V and 1 base for J; bases not matched to a gene: 4. The CDR3 covers 14 residues. The CDR3 coding sequence is TGCGCCAGCAGCCCCGGGGGGGGTTCCTACGAGCAGTACTTC. Residues: CASSPGGGSYEQYF. The complete variable domain, with remaining parts taken from reference TRBV5-1 and TRBJ2-7, reads KAGVTQTPRYLIKTRGQQVTLSCSPISGHRSVSWYQQTPGQGLQFLFEYFSETQRNKGNFPGRFSGRQFSNSRSEMNVSTLELGDSALYLCASSPGGGSYEQYFGPGTRLTVT.

This clone was counted only a few times. The DNA for the CDR3 is TGCGCCAGCAGCCAAGAAGGGGGAGGGGGTTCACCCCTCCACTTT. As protein: CASSQEGGGGSPLHF. The V gene is TRBV4-1, the J gene TRBJ1-6; a possible D gene is TRBD1 (6 bases). Germline V gives CDR1 MGHRA, CDR2 YSYEKL. V was clipped by 0 bases and J by 9 bases, with 12 bases between them. CDR3 length equals 15 residues.

J is TRBJ2-1 and V is TRBV7-9; TRBD2 agrees at 8 bases. The CDR3 extends over 15 amino acids. Germline V gene data show CDR1 as SEHNR and CDR2 as FQNEAQ (reference sequence). V lost 5 bases and J lost 4; bases outside the gene matches: 7. The CDR3 is CASSPSGSIYNEQFF. The CDR3 nucleotides read TGTGCCAGCAGCCCGAGCGGGAGTATTTACAATGAGCAGTTCTTC.

This clone was seen a handful of times. This rearrangement joins TRBV23-1 to TRBJ2-7, with TRBD1 matching 7 bases. TRBV23-1 is an open reading frame, and its role is uncertain. The CDR3 consists of 14 residues. V lost 6 bases, J lost 0 bases, and 5 bases stayed unmatched. The chain's CDR3 is CASRPRDSSYEQYF. The CDR3 DNA reads TGCGCCAGCAGACCCCGGGACAGCTCCTACGAGCAGTACTTC.

This chain connects TRBV7-3 to TRBJ1-2, with TRBD1 as a possible D gene (5 bases). Deletions cut 5 bases from V and 3 bases from J, with 13 bases between. This CDR3 has 14 amino acids. Looked up from germline, CDR1 is SGHTA and CDR2 is FQGTGA. The CDR3 region has the DNA TGTGCCAGCAGCATCACAGGTTCAGACTATGGCTACACCTTC. Protein: CASSITGSDYGYTF.

The V and J genes are TRBV29-1 and TRBJ1-3; no clear D. Between the trimmed V and J ends, which lost 1 base and 0 bases, there was a span of 7 bases. CDR3 size: 14 residues. Germline CDR1 reads SQVTM; CDR2 reads ANQGSEA. CDR3 bases: TGCAGCGTTGAAGTCAGGCTCTCTGGAAACACCATATATTTT. Residues: CSVEVRLSGNTIYF.

The rearrangement uses TRBV11-2 and TRBJ2-7, with D unresolved. Trimming shortened V by 0 bases and J by 0 bases, and 6 bases separated the two germline ends. Germline loops: CDR1 SGHAT, CDR2 FQNNGV. The CDR3 is 14 residues long. For the CDR3, the DNA is TGTGCCAGCAGCTTAGATCCCTACTCCTACGAGCAGTACTTC. It is translated as CASSLDPYSYEQYF.

The CDR3 spells CASSHGTSGSTDTQYF. Here the CDR3 DNA reads TGTGCCAGCAGCCACGGGACTAGCGGGAGCACAGATACGCAGTATTTT. The V call is TRBV7-9, the J call TRBJ2-3; 12 nucleotides align to TRBD2. V shed 5 bases and J 0 bases; nucleotides not matched to a gene: 3. The germline CDR1 and CDR2 sequences are SEHNR and FQNEAQ (reference sequence). The CDR3 covers 16 residues.

The V gene is TRBV4-1, the J gene TRBJ2-7, with D possibly matching TRBD1 (5 bases). The V gene's germline CDR1 is MGHRA and CDR2 YSYEKL. V lost 4 bases to trimming and J lost 3 bases, with 13 bases between them. This CDR3 is built from 14 residues. This CDR3 is CASSRPDTVYEQYF. For the CDR3, the DNA is TGCGCCAGCAGCCGACCGGACACTGTCTACGAGCAGTACTTC.